This TCR beta chain was captured by sequencing in a study of blood T cell repertoires in COVID-19. Study-level background: The United States, Italy and Spain were the sources of the acute and convalescent COVID-19 samples.

Produced via immunoSEQ multiplex PCR; TCRdb's table is partial and in-frame only. There are 95,000 to 110,000 clones in the sample; about 79% occur only once, and approximately 3.3% lies in the top ten. The V gene's germline CDR1 is MGHRA and CDR2 YSYEKL. The CDR3 runs to 15 residues. The V end was cut by 0 bases, the J end by 3 bases, with 9 bases between. V is TRBV4-1 and J is TRBJ2-1; D is unclear. The clonotype originates from a woman aged 80 or over with active or convalescent COVID-19. The sequencing sample was made of peripheral blood. The chain's CDR3 is CASSQDRNSYNEQFF. CDR3 nucleotide sequence: TGCGCCAGCAGCCAAGATCGTAACAGCTACAATGAGCAGTTCTTC.